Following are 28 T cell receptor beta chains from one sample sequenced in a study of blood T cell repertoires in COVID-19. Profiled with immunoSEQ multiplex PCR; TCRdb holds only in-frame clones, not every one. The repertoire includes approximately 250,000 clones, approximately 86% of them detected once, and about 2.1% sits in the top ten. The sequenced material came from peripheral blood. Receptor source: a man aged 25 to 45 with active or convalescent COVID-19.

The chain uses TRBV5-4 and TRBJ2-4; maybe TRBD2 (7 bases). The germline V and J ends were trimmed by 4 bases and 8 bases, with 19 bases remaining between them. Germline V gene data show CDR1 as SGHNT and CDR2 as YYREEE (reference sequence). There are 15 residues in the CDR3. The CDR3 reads CASSPQVGGADIQYF. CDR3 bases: TGTGCCAGCAGCCCGCAAGTGGGGGGGGCGGACATTCAGTACTTC.

CDR3: CASSPGGGGYTF. DNA of the CDR3: TGCGCCAGCAGCCCCGGAGGCGGCGGCTACACCTTC. The J gene is TRBJ1-2, the V gene TRBV4-1; D gene uncertain. This CDR3 spans 12 amino acids. Between the trimmed V and J ends, which lost 4 bases and 8 bases, there was a span of 11 bases. Germline V gene data show CDR1 as MGHRA and CDR2 as YSYEKL.

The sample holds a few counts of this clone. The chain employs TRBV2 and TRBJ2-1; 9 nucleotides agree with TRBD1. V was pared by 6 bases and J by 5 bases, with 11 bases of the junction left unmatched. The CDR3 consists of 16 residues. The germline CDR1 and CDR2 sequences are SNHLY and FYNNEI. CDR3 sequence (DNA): TGTGCCAGCAGGAGAACAGGGGGCGGGGAGAACAATGAGCAGTTCTTC. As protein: CASRRTGGGENNEQFF.

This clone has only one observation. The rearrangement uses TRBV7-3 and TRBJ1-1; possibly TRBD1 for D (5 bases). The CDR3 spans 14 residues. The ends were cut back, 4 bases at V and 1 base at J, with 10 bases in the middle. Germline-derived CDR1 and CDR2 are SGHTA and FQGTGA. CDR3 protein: CASSSYQGNTEAFF. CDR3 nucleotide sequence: TGTGCCAGCAGCTCTTATCAGGGGAACACTGAAGCTTTCTTT.

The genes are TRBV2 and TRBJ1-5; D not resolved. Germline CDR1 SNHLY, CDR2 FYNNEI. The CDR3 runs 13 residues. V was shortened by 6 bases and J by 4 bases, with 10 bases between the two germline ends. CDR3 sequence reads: CASSRGENQPQHF. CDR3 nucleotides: TGTGCCAGCAGCCGGGGTGAGAATCAGCCCCAGCATTTT.

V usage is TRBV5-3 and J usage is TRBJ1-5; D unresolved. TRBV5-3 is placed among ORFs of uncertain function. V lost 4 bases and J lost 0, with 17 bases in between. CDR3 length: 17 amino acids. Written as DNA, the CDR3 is TGTGCCAGAAGCAAAAGGGCCTCGGGGTATAGCAATCAGCCCCAGCATTTT. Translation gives CARSKRASGYSNQPQHF.

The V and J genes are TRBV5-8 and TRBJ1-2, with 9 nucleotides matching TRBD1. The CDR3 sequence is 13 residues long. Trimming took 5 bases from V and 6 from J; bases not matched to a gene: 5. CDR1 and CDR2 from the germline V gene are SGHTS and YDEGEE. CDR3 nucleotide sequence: TGTGCCAGCAGTCCGGGACAGGGAGATGGCTACACCTTC. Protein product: CASSPGQGDGYTF. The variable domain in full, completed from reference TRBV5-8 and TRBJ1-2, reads EAGVTQSPTHLIKTRGQQATLRCSPISGHTSVYWYQQALGLGLQFLLWYDEGEERNRGNFPPRFSGRQFPNYSSELNVNALELEDSALYLCASSPGQGDGYTFGSGTRLTVV.

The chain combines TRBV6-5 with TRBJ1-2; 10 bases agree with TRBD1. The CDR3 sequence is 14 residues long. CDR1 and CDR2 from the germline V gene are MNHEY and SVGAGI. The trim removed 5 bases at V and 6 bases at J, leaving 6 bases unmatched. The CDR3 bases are TGTGCCAGCAGTCGGGGGGACAGGGGCCATGGCTACACCTTC. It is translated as CASSRGDRGHGYTF.

The CDR3 region is CASSEHRTKGDNSPLHF. In DNA, the CDR3 is TGTGCCAGCAGTGAACACAGGACAAAGGGGGATAATTCACCCCTCCACTTT. This sequence joins TRBV2 and TRBJ1-6, with D perhaps TRBD1 (6 bases). Deletions cut 2 bases from V and 5 bases from J, with 16 bases between. Germline V gene data show CDR1 as SNHLY and CDR2 as FYNNEI. This CDR3 comprises 17 residues.

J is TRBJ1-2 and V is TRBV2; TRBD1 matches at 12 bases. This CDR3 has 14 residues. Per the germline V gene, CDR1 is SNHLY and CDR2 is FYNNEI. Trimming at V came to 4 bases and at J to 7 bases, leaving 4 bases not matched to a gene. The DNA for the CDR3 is TGTGCCAGCAGTGTGGGACAGGGGGCGCTTGGCTACACCTTC. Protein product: CASSVGQGALGYTF.

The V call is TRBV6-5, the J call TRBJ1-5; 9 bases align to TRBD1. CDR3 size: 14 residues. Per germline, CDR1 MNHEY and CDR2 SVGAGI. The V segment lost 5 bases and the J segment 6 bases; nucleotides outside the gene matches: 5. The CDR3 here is CASSQDRGGQPQHF. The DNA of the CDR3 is TGTGCCAGCAGTCAGGACAGGGGAGGTCAGCCCCAGCATTTT.

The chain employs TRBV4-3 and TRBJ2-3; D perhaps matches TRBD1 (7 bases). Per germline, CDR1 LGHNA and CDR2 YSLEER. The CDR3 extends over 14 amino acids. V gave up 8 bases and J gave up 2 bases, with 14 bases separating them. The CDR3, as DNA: TGCGCCAGCGCGGGGACAGCCGTCACAGATACGCAGTATTTT. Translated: CASAGTAVTDTQYF.

The CDR3 loop is CASSLLTGRSRGYTF. Written as DNA, the CDR3 is TGTGCCAGCAGCTTATTGACAGGGCGTTCCCGGGGCTACACCTTC. The chain couples TRBV5-6 to TRBJ1-2; TRBD1 agrees at 7 bases. V was pared by 2 bases and J by 8 bases, with 12 bases of the junction left unmatched. The germline gives CDR1 SGHDT, CDR2 YYEEEE. The CDR3 loop spans 15 amino acids.

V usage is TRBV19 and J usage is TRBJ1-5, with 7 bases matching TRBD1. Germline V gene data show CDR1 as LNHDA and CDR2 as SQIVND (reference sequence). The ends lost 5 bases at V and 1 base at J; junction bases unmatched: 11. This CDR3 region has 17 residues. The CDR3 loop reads CASSPSPGQLSNQPQHF. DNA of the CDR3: TGTGCCAGTAGTCCCTCTCCGGGACAGCTAAGCAATCAGCCCCAGCATTTT. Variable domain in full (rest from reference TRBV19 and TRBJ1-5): DGGITQSPKYLFRKEGQNVTLSCEQNLNHDAMYWYRQDPGQGLRLIYYSQIVNDFQKGDIAEGYSVSREKKESFPLTVTSAQKNPTAFYLCASSPSPGQLSNQPQHFGDGTRLSIL.

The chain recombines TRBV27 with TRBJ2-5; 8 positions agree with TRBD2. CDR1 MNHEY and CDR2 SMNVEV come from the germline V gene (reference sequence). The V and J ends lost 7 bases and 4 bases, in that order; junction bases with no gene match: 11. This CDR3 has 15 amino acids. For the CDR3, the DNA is TGTGCCAGCACCGTTAGCGGGGACCCTCCAGAGACCCAGTACTTC. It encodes CASTVSGDPPETQYF.

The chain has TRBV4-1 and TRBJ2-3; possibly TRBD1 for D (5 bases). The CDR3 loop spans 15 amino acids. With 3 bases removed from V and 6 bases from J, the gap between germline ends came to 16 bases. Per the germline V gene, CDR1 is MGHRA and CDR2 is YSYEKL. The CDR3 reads CASSHAMGRSDTQYF. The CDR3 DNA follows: TGCGCCAGCAGCCATGCTATGGGGCGCTCCGATACGCAGTATTTT.

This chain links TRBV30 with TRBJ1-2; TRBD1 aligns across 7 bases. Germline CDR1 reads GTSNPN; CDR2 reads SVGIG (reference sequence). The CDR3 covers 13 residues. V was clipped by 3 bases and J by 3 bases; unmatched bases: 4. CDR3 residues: CAWSSQGYYGYTF. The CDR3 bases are TGTGCCTGGAGCTCACAGGGGTACTATGGCTACACCTTC.

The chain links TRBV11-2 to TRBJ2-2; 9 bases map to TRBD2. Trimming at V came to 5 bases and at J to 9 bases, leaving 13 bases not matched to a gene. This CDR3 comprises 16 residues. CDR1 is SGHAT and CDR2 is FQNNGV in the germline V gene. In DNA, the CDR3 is TGTGCCAGCAGCCGAGGGGAGCGGGGGGCTGCCCGGGAGCTGTTTTTT. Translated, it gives CASSRGERGAARELFF.

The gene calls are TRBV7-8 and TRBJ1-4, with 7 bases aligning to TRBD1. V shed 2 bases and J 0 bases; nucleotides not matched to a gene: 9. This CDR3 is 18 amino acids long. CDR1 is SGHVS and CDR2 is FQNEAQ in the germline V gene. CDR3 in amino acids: CASSLSVGQSATNEKLFF. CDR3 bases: TGTGCCAGCAGCTTAAGTGTGGGACAGTCAGCAACTAATGAAAAACTGTTTTTT.

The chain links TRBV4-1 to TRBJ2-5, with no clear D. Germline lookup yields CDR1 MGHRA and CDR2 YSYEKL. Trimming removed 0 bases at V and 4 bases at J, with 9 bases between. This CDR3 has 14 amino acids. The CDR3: CASSQDVGRETQYF. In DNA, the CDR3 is TGCGCCAGCAGCCAAGATGTCGGTCGAGAGACCCAGTACTTC.

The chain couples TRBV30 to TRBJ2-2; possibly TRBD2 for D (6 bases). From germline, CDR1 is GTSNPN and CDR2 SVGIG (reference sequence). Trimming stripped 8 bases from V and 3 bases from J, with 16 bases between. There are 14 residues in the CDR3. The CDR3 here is CAQARGVDTGELFF. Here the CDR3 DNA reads TGTGCCCAGGCGCGGGGAGTAGACACCGGGGAGCTGTTTTTT. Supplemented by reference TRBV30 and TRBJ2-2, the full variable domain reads SQTIHQWPATLVQPVGSPLSLECTVEGTSNPNLYWYRQAAGRGLQLLFYSVGIGQISSEVPQNLSASRPQDRQFILSSKKLLLSDSGFYLCAQARGVDTGELFFGEGSRLTVL.

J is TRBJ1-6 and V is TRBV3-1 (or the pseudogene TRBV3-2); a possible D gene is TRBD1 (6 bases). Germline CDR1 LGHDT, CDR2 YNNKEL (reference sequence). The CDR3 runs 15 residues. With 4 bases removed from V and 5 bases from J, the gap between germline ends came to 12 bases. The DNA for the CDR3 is TGTGCCAGCAGCCCAGCCAGGGGTAATAATTCACCCCTCCACTTT. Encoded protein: CASSPARGNNSPLHF.

CDR3 loop: CARSDSNTEAFF. In DNA form, the CDR3 reads TGTGCCAGATCGGACAGTAACACTGAAGCTTTCTTT. This chain connects TRBV2 to TRBJ1-1, with D perhaps TRBD1 (6 bases). The V end was cut by 9 bases, the J end by 2 bases, with 10 bases between. This CDR3 has 12 amino acids. Per the germline V gene, CDR1 is SNHLY and CDR2 is FYNNEI.

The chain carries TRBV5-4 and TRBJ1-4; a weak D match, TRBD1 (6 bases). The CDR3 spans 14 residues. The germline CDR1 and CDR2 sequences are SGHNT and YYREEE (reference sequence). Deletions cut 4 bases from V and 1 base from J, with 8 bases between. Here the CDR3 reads CASSKDRTNEKLFF. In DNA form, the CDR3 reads TGTGCCAGCAGCAAGGACAGAACTAATGAAAAACTGTTTTTT.

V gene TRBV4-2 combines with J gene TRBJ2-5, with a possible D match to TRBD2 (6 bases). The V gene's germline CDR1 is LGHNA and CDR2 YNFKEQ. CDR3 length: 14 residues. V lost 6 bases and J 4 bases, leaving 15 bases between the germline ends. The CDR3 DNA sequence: TGTGCCAGCAGTCCTAGGGAGGAGGGAGAGACCCAGTACTTC. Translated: CASSPREEGETQYF.

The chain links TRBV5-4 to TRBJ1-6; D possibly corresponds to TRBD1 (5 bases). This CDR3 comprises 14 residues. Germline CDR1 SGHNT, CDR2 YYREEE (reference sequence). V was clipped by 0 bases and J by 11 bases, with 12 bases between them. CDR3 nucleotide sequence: TGTGCCAGCAGCTTGGCGGGGGTTGATGCACCCCTCCACTTT. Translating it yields CASSLAGVDAPLHF.

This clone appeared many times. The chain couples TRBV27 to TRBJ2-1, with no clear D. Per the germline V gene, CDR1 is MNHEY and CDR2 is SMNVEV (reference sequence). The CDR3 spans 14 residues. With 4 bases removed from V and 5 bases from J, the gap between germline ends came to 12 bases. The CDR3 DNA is TGTGCCAGCAGTTACCGATCCGGTCACAATGAGCAGTTCTTC. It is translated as CASSYRSGHNEQFF.

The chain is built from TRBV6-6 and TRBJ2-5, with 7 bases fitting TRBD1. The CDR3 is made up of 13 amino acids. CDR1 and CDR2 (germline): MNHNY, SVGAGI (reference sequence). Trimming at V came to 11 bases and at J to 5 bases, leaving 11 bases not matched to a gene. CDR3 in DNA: TGTGCCGGAGGAGGACAGGACTGGGAGACCCAGTACTTC. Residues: CAGGGQDWETQYF.